These 8 T cell receptor beta chains share one sample of origin, sequenced in a study of identifying expanded T cells in peripheral blood. Data came from immunoSEQ multiplex PCR; TCRdb stores just in-frame clones and leaves some out. The repertoire holds some 70,000 clones, with under 90% as singletons. Sequenced material: blood. The receptors originated from a person aged 18 to 70 in good health.

This clone was seen a single time. The CDR3 protein is CASSPRIYNEQFF. In DNA form, the CDR3 reads TGCGCCAGCAGCCCGAGGATCTACAATGAGCAGTTCTTC. This chain links TRBV4-3 with TRBJ2-1; D is ambiguous. CDR1 and CDR2 from the germline V gene are LGHNA and YSLEER. Trimming cost V 4 bases and J 3 bases, with 7 bases left between them. This CDR3 is built from 13 residues.

The rearrangement links TRBV30 to TRBJ1-4; maybe TRBD1 (6 bases). V was pared by 3 bases and J by 7 bases, with 15 bases between. From germline, CDR1 is GTSNPN and CDR2 SVGIG (reference sequence). This CDR3 is built from 14 residues. CDR3 protein: CAWSPGGAGEKLFF. CDR3 coding DNA: TGTGCCTGGAGCCCCGGGGGGGCGGGTGAAAAACTGTTTTTT.

The chain has TRBV4-2 and TRBJ1-2; 7 bases agree with TRBD1. Trimming took 1 base from V and 5 from J; bases not matched to a gene: 13. Germline-derived CDR1 and CDR2 are LGHNA and YNFKEQ. This CDR3 region has 17 residues. CDR3 coding DNA: TGTGCCAGCAGCCAAGCCTTACAGGGGCCCATTGGGTATGGCTACACCTTC. Its translation is CASSQALQGPIGYGYTF.

The chain recombines TRBV20-1 with TRBJ2-7; maybe TRBD1 (6 bases). This CDR3 is built from 11 residues. V shed 8 bases and J shed 4 bases, with 12 bases lying between them. Germline CDR1 DFQATT, CDR2 SNEGSKA (reference sequence). The CDR3 coding sequence is TGCAGTCCGCTAAGGGGGTACGAGCAGTACTTC. Residues: CSPLRGYEQYF.

Only one count was recorded for this clone. The genes are TRBV2 and TRBJ1-5; 7 nucleotides match TRBD1. The CDR3 has 15 amino acids. V was pared by 7 bases and J by 0 bases, with 6 bases of the junction left unmatched. CDR1 SNHLY and CDR2 FYNNEI come from the germline V gene. CDR3 amino acids: CASTKTGSSNQPQHF. The CDR3 DNA follows: TGTGCCAGCACTAAGACAGGGAGTAGCAATCAGCCCCAGCATTTT.

The chain couples TRBV27 to TRBJ1-4, with a weak D call TRBD1 (5 bases). Germline values: CDR1 MNHEY, CDR2 SMNVEV (reference sequence). Deletions cut 5 bases from V and 3 bases from J, with 10 bases between. This CDR3 has 14 residues. CDR3 residues: CASSTRGPNEKLFF. The CDR3 nucleotides read TGTGCCAGCAGTACTAGGGGACCTAATGAAAAACTGTTTTTT.

The J gene is TRBJ2-5, the V gene TRBV23-1, with a tentative D call TRBD1 (6 bases). TRBV23-1 qualifies as an ORF whose function is uncertain. V gave up 4 bases and J gave up 2 bases, with 17 bases separating them. The length of the CDR3 is 16 residues. This CDR3 is CASSRDRIISQETQYF. CDR3 sequence (DNA): TGCGCCAGCAGTCGCGACAGGATCATTTCGCAAGAGACCCAGTACTTC.

CDR3 nucleotides: TGCGCCAGCAGCCATAAACCCCCTGTTTCAGGGGGCTCCTACAATGAGCAGTTCTTC. This translates into CASSHKPPVSGGSYNEQFF. This chain joins TRBV4-1 and TRBJ2-1; 7 bases match TRBD1. J gave up 0 bases and V 3 bases, and 14 bases lay outside the gene matches. This CDR3 contains 19 residues. Germline V gene sequence: CDR1 MGHRA, CDR2 YSYEKL.